This TCR beta chain stems from a study of T cells in Graves' hyperthyroidism and ophthalmopathy. Whole-study results and caveats: A model using 13 V-J features told ophthalmopathy apart from stable hyperthyroidism. With a median lead of about six months before onset, the model predicted ophthalmopathy.

Under 3 months was the duration of disease in ophthalmopathy patients, who also had a Clinical Activity Score of at least 3 and a NOSPECS grade of at least 4. Patients were excluded because of uncontrolled infection, other autoimmune disease, pregnancy or lactation. RNA transcripts served as the template for amplifying TCR beta CDR3 regions. Researchers ran a first-round RT-PCR on the TCR CDR3 using the HTBI primer set. TCRdb recomputed calls from the multiplex PCR reads with MiXCR, one row per CDR3 protein. Counted here are about 330,000 distinct CDR3 sequences, approximately 15% occurring once; the ten biggest clones make up roughly 33%. About this clonotype: Its antigen is currently unknown.

The CDR3 length is 14 residues. V lost 0 bases, J lost 7 bases, and 5 bases stayed unmatched. In germline, CDR1 is SGHAT, CDR2 FQNNGV. The V and J genes are TRBV11-2 and TRBJ1-2, with 7 positions matching TRBD1. The TCR sequence derives from a woman in her 40s with Graves' ophthalmopathy. Input material: blood. The CDR3 sequence is CASSLEVTGSGYTF. The CDR3 DNA reads TGTGCCAGCAGCTTAGAGGTGACAGGGTCTGGCTACACCTTC. The full variable domain, in which reference TRBV11-2 and TRBJ1-2 provide the parts outside the CDR3, is EAGVAQSPRYKIIEKRQSVAFWCNPISGHATLYWYQQILGQGPKLLIQFQNNGVVDDSQLPKDRFSAERLKGVDSTLKIQPAKLEDSAVYLCASSLEVTGSGYTFGSGTRLTVV.